Sequencing of this T cell receptor beta chain was carried out in a study of CD8 T cells in ankylosing spondylitis. Points from the study as a whole: Ankylosing spondylitis blood appeared to be characterized by a TCR beta motif of eight highly homologous variants. The disease-linked clones had a CD8+ phenotype and low blood frequencies. The clones that were linked to disease were reported to be significantly enriched in matched synovial fluid samples from ankylosing spondylitis patients.

A few counts support this clonotype. Its target is not known. The authors made TCR beta libraries by quantitative 5'-RACE with molecular barcodes. MiXCR was run by TCRdb on the 5' RACE reads, yielding one entry per CDR3 protein. This sample has roughly 700,000 distinct CDR3 sequences; 15% to 20% occur once, and the top ten carry under 20%. The CDR3 has 14 amino acids. The V gene's germline CDR1 is DFQATT and CDR2 SNEGSKA (reference sequence). V was shortened by 1 base and J by 0 bases, with 10 bases between the two germline ends. Sequenced: blood, either unsorted or a sorted T cell fraction (not recorded which). The TCR was taken from a male donor with ankylosing spondylitis. The V call is TRBV20-1, the J call TRBJ2-7; perhaps TRBD1 as D (7 bases). CDR3 sequence reads: CSARGRDSSYEQYF. DNA for the CDR3: TGCAGTGCTAGAGGGAGGGACAGCTCCTACGAGCAGTACTTC.